The clone carrying this TCR beta chain was seen more than once but under ten times. Generated by immunoSEQ multiplex PCR, the TCRdb table keeps only in-frame clones and is missing some. The data hold tens of thousands of clones, with roughly 92% observed a single time. V was clipped by 0 bases and J by 1 base, with 3 bases between them. The CDR3 has 13 amino acids. Germline CDR1 is WNHNN and CDR2 is SYGVQD (reference sequence). This specimen comes from a study of T cell changes during pregnancy in multiple sclerosis. The material sequenced was CD8+ T cells from peripheral blood mononuclear cells, taken in the third trimester of pregnancy. The receptor was derived from a female donor with multiple sclerosis, enrolled in a pregnancy study. The V and J genes are TRBV10-1 and TRBJ1-1; unclear D gene. The CDR3: CASSESANTEAFF. The CDR3 DNA sequence: TGCGCCAGCAGTGAGTCGGCGAACACTGAAGCTTTCTTT.